Sequencing of this TCR beta chain was carried out in a study of response to subunit inactivated influenza vaccine. Study outcomes and limitations: Authors suggested each seasonal flu vaccination may recruit only limited numbers of new T cells.

The CDR3 is made up of 15 amino acids. V lost 5 bases and J lost 4, with 14 bases in between. One entry per CDR3 protein, called by TCRdb with MiXCR from the RT-PCR reads. The sample records hundreds of thousands of distinct CDR3 sequences, 12% being singletons. Remarks on this clonotype: Its antigen is still unknown.

The sequence was collected from a man in his forties or fifties who received an inactivated influenza vaccine. The sample was PBMCs from blood, taken on the day of vaccination. The rearrangement joins TRBV12-3 or TRBV12-4 to TRBJ2-2, with a weak D call TRBD1 (6 bases). CDR3 coding DNA: TGTGCCAGCAGTCCCACGTCCAGGGGCACCGGGGAGCTGTTTTTT. Translating it yields CASSPTSRGTGELFF.